These 2 T cell receptor beta chains were all obtained from the same sample, sequenced in a study of cytotoxic CD8 clonotypes in ibrutinib-treated CLL. The method was immunoSEQ multiplex PCR; TCRdb's version includes in-frame clones alone and lacks a portion of them. The sample carries about 270,000 clones, 60% to 80% recorded once. The starting material was PBMCs, obtained at disease progression, from a patient treated with ibrutinib. All receptors come from a human donor with chronic lymphocytic leukemia.

The chain uses TRBV10-2 and TRBJ2-1; D is possibly TRBD1 (6 bases). The CDR3 contains 14 residues. The germline gives CDR1 WSHSY, CDR2 SAAADI. The V end was cut by 2 bases, the J end by 8 bases, with 13 bases between. Written as DNA, the CDR3 is TGCGCCAGCAGTGAGGGGCACAGGGTCCATGAGCAGTTCTTC. Amino acids: CASSEGHRVHEQFF.

This clone occurred a few times. This chain links TRBV28 with TRBJ2-3; D uncertain. In germline, CDR1 is MDHEN, CDR2 SYDVKM. V was trimmed by 2 bases and J by 2 bases, leaving 11 bases between them. The CDR3 runs to 15 residues. The CDR3 nucleotides are TGTGCCAGCAGTTTACCGTCAGAACTCACAGATACGCAGTATTTT. Encoded protein: CASSLPSELTDTQYF. Full variable domain (missing parts from reference TRBV28 and TRBJ2-3): DVKVTQSSRYLVKRTGEKVFLECVQDMDHENMFWYRQDPGLGLRLIYFSYDVKMKEKGDIPEGYSVSREKKERFSLILESASTNQTSMYLCASSLPSELTDTQYFGPGTRLTVL.